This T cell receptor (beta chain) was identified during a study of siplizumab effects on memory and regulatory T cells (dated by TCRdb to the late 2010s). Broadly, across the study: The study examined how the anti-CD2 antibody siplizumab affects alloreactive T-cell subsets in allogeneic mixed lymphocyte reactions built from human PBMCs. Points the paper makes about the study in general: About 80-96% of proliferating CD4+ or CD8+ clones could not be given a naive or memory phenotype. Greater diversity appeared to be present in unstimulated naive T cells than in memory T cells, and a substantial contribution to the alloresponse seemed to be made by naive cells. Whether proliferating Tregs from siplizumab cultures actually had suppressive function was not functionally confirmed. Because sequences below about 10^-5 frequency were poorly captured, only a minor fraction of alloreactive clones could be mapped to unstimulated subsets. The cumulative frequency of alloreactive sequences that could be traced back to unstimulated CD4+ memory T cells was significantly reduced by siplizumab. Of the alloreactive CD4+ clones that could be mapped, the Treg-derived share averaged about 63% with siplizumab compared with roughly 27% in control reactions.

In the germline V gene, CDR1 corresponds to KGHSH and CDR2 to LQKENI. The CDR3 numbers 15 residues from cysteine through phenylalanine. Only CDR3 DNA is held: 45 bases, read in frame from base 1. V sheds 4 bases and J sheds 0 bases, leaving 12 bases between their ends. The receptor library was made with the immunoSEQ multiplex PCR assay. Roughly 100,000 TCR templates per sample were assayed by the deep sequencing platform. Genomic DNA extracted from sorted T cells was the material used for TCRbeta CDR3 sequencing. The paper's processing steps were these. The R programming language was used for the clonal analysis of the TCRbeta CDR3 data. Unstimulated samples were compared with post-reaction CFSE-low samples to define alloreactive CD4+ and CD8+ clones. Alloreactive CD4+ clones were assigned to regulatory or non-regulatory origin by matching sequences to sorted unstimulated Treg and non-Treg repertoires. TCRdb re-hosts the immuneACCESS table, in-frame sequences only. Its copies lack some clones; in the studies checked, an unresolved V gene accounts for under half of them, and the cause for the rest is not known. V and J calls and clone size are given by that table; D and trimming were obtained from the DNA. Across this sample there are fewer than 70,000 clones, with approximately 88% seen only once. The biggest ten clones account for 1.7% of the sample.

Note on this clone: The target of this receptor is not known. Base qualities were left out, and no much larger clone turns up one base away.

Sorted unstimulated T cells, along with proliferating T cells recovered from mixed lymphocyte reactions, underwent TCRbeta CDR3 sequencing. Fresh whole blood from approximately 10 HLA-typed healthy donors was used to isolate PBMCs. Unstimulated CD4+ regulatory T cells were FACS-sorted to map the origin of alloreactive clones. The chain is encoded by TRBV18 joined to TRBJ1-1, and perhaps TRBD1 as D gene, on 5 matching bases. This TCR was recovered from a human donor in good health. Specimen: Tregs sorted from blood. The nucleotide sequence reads TGTGCCAGCTCACACCTCAAAGGGGTGAACACTGAAGCTTTCTTT. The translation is CASSHLKGVNTEAFF.